The next 19 T cell receptor beta chains were all read from a single sample in a study of CD8 T cells in ankylosing spondylitis. TCRdb recomputed calls from the 5' RACE reads with MiXCR, one row per CDR3 protein. The sample consists of roughly 700,000 distinct CDR3 sequences, 15% to 20% of them appearing once. Overall study findings and caveats: Under 10 highly homologous variants formed a TCR beta motif that appeared characteristic of ankylosing spondylitis blood.

Their specific antigens are unknown. Sequencing used blood, either unsorted or a sorted T cell fraction (not recorded which). The receptors here all came from a male donor with ankylosing spondylitis.

This clonotype occurred a few times. The chain has TRBV7-7 and TRBJ2-5; 13 bases are shared with TRBD2. Germline-derived CDR1 and CDR2 are SSHAT and FNYEAQ (reference sequence). The trim removed 2 bases at V and 2 bases at J, leaving 11 bases unmatched. The CDR3 extends over 19 amino acids. The CDR3 sequence is CASSLLGLAGERDQETQYF. In DNA, the CDR3 is TGTGCCAGCAGCTTACTTGGACTAGCGGGGGAAAGGGATCAAGAGACCCAGTACTTC.

This clonotype has just a few counts. In DNA, the CDR3 is TGCAGCTACGGCCGGGACAGGGCCGCTTTCTTT. Translated, it gives CSYGRDRAAFF. The chain employs TRBV29-1 and TRBJ1-1; 9 bases fit TRBD1. The CDR3 is made up of 11 amino acids. V shed 8 bases, J shed 11 bases, and the junction held 9 bases outside the gene matches. Germline V lookup: CDR1 SQVTM, CDR2 ANQGSEA.

This chain links TRBV18 with TRBJ1-2; tentative D call: TRBD1 (5 bases). The length of the CDR3 is 16 residues. V was pared by 3 bases and J by 4 bases, with 18 bases between. Germline V lookup: CDR1 KGHSH, CDR2 LQKENI. The CDR3 here is CASSPGTPENIYGYTF. CDR3 nucleotides: TGTGCCAGCTCACCGGGGACTCCGGAGAATATCTATGGCTACACCTTC.

The V and J genes are TRBV4-1 and TRBJ1-1; 9 bases are shared with TRBD1. Per germline, CDR1 MGHRA and CDR2 YSYEKL. V lost 4 bases to trimming and J lost 11 bases; unmatched junction nucleotides: 11. The CDR3 spans 14 residues. The CDR3 bases are TGCGCCAGCAGCCTAGAGGACAGGGGCGCGTGGGCTTTCTTT. Its protein product is CASSLEDRGAWAFF.

This clonotype has at least ten counts. The J gene is TRBJ2-2, the V gene TRBV5-6; D is uncertain. The CDR3 contains 16 residues. V was trimmed by 0 bases and J by 8 bases, leaving 17 bases between them. Germline-derived CDR1 and CDR2 are SGHDT and YYEEEE. CDR3 sequence (DNA): TGTGCCAGCAGCTTGGGGGTGTCTGTTCCTCCAGGGGAGCTGTTTTTT. Residues: CASSLGVSVPPGELFF.

This chain links TRBV4-1 with TRBJ2-7, with TRBD1 matching over 7 bases. This CDR3 contains 17 residues. Germline CDR1 and CDR2: MGHRA and YSYEKL. Losses at the gene ends were 2 bases for V and 2 bases for J; bases not matched to a gene: 12. Written as DNA, the CDR3 is TGCGCCAGCAGCCAACCCCCGGGGACAGAGGTACCCTACGAGCAGTACTTC. Translated, it gives CASSQPPGTEVPYEQYF.

There are a few counts of this clonotype. The chain links TRBV3-1 to TRBJ2-2; possible D gene TRBD1, 5 bases. The CDR3 covers 15 residues. The germline V and J ends were trimmed by 4 bases and 4 bases, with 13 bases remaining between them. From germline, CDR1 is LGHDT and CDR2 YNNKEL (reference sequence). Here the CDR3 reads CASSPGDSLTGELFF. CDR3 DNA: TGTGCCAGCAGCCCAGGAGACAGTCTCACCGGGGAGCTGTTTTTT. The entire variable domain, with the rest obtained from reference TRBV3-1 and TRBJ2-2, is as follows: DTAVSQTPKYLVTQMGNDKSIKCEQNLGHDTMYWYKQDSKKFLKIMFSYNNKELIINETVPNRFSPKSPDKAHLNLHINSLELGDSAVYFCASSPGDSLTGELFFGEGSRLTVL.

The chain links TRBV12-3 or TRBV12-4 to TRBJ1-1; TRBD1 aligns across 7 bases. The V gene end was trimmed by 5 bases and the J gene end by 7 bases; junction bases not matched to a gene: 13. The CDR3 covers 15 residues. CDR3 sequence (DNA): TGTGCCAGCAGTCTAAACCGGGACAGAGGATTTGAAGCTTTCTTT. Protein: CASSLNRDRGFEAFF.

The V and J genes are TRBV18 and TRBJ2-7; 9 bases map to TRBD1. CDR1 and CDR2 (germline): KGHSH, LQKENI. V dropped 3 bases and J dropped 5; count of bases not matched to a gene: 2. CDR3 length equals 13 residues. The CDR3 loop reads CASSPGQGDEQYF. The CDR3 DNA follows: TGTGCCAGCTCACCGGGACAGGGAGACGAGCAGTACTTC.

The chain joins TRBV29-1 to TRBJ2-2; D not certain. The CDR3 loop spans 10 amino acids. V lost 7 bases and J 8 bases, leaving 8 bases between the germline ends. Germline CDR1 and CDR2: SQVTM and ANQGSEA. CDR3 DNA: TGCAGCGCCCTAGGAGGGGAGCTGTTTTTT. As protein: CSALGGELFF.

V and J are TRBV29-1 and TRBJ2-3; weak D call: TRBD1 (6 bases). V gave up 0 bases and J gave up 3 bases, with 16 bases separating them. Germline V CDR1 and CDR2: SQVTM, ANQGSEA. The CDR3 has 16 residues. The CDR3 region has the DNA TGCAGCGTTGAAGAGGCCCAGGGGTTATTGACAGATACGCAGTATTTT. As protein: CSVEEAQGLLTDTQYF.

There are a few counts of this clonotype. This rearrangement joins TRBV12-3 or TRBV12-4 to TRBJ2-2, with TRBD2 matching over 13 bases. This CDR3 is 17 amino acids long. Unmatched junction bases numbered 10, after V lost 5 bases and J lost 7 bases. CDR3 bases: TGTGCCAGCAGTCACCCAAGGACTAGCGGGAGTTTCGGGGAGCTGTTTTTT. This translates into CASSHPRTSGSFGELFF.

This clonotype was picked up many times. This chain joins TRBV20-1 and TRBJ1-6; D possibly corresponds to TRBD1 (6 bases). Trimming removed 6 bases from V and 10 bases from J, with 16 bases in between. CDR3 size: 13 residues. Per the germline V gene, CDR1 is DFQATT and CDR2 is SNEGSKA (reference sequence). The CDR3 DNA follows: TGCAGTGCAAAGACAGGTCCGAGCTCACCCCTCCACTTT. Its translation is CSAKTGPSSPLHF.

This rearrangement joins TRBV4-3 to TRBJ2-7, with TRBD2 identical over 8 bases. CDR3 length: 16 residues. V shed 1 base and J 0 bases; nucleotides not matched to a gene: 5. CDR1 and CDR2 (germline): LGHNA, YSLEER. The CDR3 nucleotides are TGCGCCAGCAGCCAAGTATCTGCGGGAGGCTCCTACGAGCAGTACTTC. Protein sequence: CASSQVSAGGSYEQYF.

V usage is TRBV5-1 and J usage is TRBJ1-1; D call uncertain. CDR1 and CDR2 from the germline V gene are SGHRS and YFSETQ. V shed 3 bases and J shed 4 bases, with 13 bases lying between them. The CDR3 spans 14 residues. This CDR3 is CASSWERAGTEAFF. The CDR3 DNA sequence: TGCGCCAGCAGCTGGGAGAGGGCTGGCACTGAAGCTTTCTTT.

This chain connects TRBV5-1 to TRBJ2-5; TRBD2 aligns across 10 bases. Germline V gives CDR1 SGHRS, CDR2 YFSETQ. V dropped 2 bases and J dropped 4; count of bases not matched to a gene: 5. This CDR3 region has 15 residues. CDR3 residues: CASSFPTSGLETQYF. CDR3 nucleotide sequence: TGCGCCAGCAGCTTCCCGACTAGCGGGTTAGAGACCCAGTACTTC.

This clonotype has only a few counts. The chain couples TRBV7-9 to TRBJ2-3, with 7 positions matching TRBD2. With 2 bases clipped from V and 3 bases from J, the junction kept 5 bases outside the gene matches. The CDR3 has 15 amino acids. The V gene's germline CDR1 is SEHNR and CDR2 FQNEAQ (reference sequence). In DNA, the CDR3 is TGTGCCAGCAGCTTACTTGGGACTAAAACAGATACGCAGTATTTT. Protein product: CASSLLGTKTDTQYF.

In this sample, this clonotype turned up a few times. The chain uses TRBV12-3 or TRBV12-4 and TRBJ2-7; no reliable D call. Deletions cut 2 bases from V and 3 bases from J, with 5 bases between. CDR3 length equals 12 residues. The CDR3 region is CASSLNFYEQYF. CDR3 nucleotide sequence: TGTGCCAGCAGTTTAAACTTCTACGAGCAGTACTTC.

The gene calls are TRBV7-9 and TRBJ2-1; 7 bases fit TRBD2. Per the germline V gene, CDR1 is SEHNR and CDR2 is FQNEAQ (reference sequence). V dropped 5 bases and J dropped 0; count of bases not matched to a gene: 10. The CDR3 has 17 residues. The CDR3 DNA reads as TGTGCCAGCAGCCCCAGACTAGCCCCGAGCTCCTACAATGAGCAGTTCTTC. Protein sequence: CASSPRLAPSSYNEQFF.